The rows below give T cell receptor delta chains drawn from one sample of a study of gamma-delta chains in newborns, infants, children. TCRdb reprocessed the reads through CATT. The sample contains under 6,000 delta-chain clones, approximately 5% of which appear only once. Sample: blood. The source is a child who was a newborn, infant or young child, either healthy, febrile or measles-vaccinated (not recorded which). Each CDR3 is given with its conserved first and last residue. D genes are given only for firm matches. Clone sizes are given selectively: once, few, many, or a class where the clone is expanded.

V gene: TRDV2
J gene: TRDJ3
CDR3 length: 18
clone size: medium-sized
D gene: TRDD3
CDR3 DNA: TGTGCCTGTGACACCGTCTGGGGGAGCTCCTGGGACACCCGACAGATGTTTTTC
CDR3 protein: CACDTVWGSSWDTRQMFF

V gene: TRDV2
J gene: TRDJ1
CDR3 length: 16
clone size: .
D gene: .
CDR3 DNA: TGTGCCTGTGACACCGTCCGCTCTAGGTACACCGATAAACTCATCTTT
CDR3 protein: CACDTVRSRYTDKLIF

V gene: TRDV2
J gene: TRDJ1
CDR3 length: 16
clone size: few
D gene: .
CDR3 DNA: TGTGCCTGTGACACCCTCGTGGGGGGAGACACCGATAAACTCATCTTT
CDR3 protein: CACDTLVGGDTDKLIF

V gene: TRDV2
J gene: TRDJ1
CDR3 length: 21
clone size: .
D gene: TRDD3
CDR3 DNA: TGTGCCTGTGACACGCTGACCCCTAGAGACCTGGGGGATCTCTGGCCCGATAAACTCATCTTT
CDR3 protein: CACDTLTPRDLGDLWPDKLIF

V gene: TRDV2
J gene: TRDJ3
CDR3 length: 19
clone size: few
D gene: TRDD3
CDR3 DNA: TGTGCCTGTGACCCACTACTGGGGGATATGCCCTGGGACACCCGACAGATGTTTTTC
CDR3 protein: CACDPLLGDMPWDTRQMFF

V gene: TRDV1
J gene: TRDJ1
CDR3 length: 26
clone size: few
D gene: TRDD3
CDR3 DNA: TGTGCTCTTCCGAAATCCCGGGAACCCCTTACTCCCCTTCTTATATTACTGGGGGCGATCACCGATAAACTCATCTTT
CDR3 protein: CALPKSREPLTPLLILLGAITDKLIF

V gene: TRDV2
J gene: TRDJ1
CDR3 length: 15
clone size: few
D gene: .
CDR3 DNA: TGTGCCTGTGACACCGTATCTTACCCGACCGATAAACTCATCTTT
CDR3 protein: CACDTVSYPTDKLIF

V gene: TRDV1
J gene: TRDJ1
CDR3 length: 21
clone size: few
D gene: TRDD3
CDR3 DNA: TGTGCTCTTGGGGCTTTCCCCAGGCCCCGGTACTGGGGGATACGTACCGATAAACTCATCTTT
CDR3 protein: CALGAFPRPRYWGIRTDKLIF

V gene: TRDV1
J gene: TRDJ2
CDR3 length: 16
clone size: .
D gene: .
CDR3 DNA: TGTGCTCTTGGGGAGCCCCGCGGGGGTTCGACAGCACAACTCTTCTTT
CDR3 protein: CALGEPRGGSTAQLFF

V gene: TRDV2
J gene: TRDJ1
CDR3 length: 23
clone size: medium-sized
D gene: TRDD3
CDR3 DNA: TGTGCCTGTGACCCCATTCCTAGCTCAGGGAGCCGGGATACGCTTGAGGGGTACGATAAACTCATCTTT
CDR3 protein: CACDPIPSSGSRDTLEGYDKLIF

V gene: TRDV2
J gene: TRDJ1
CDR3 length: 19
clone size: medium-sized
D gene: TRDD3
CDR3 DNA: TGTGCCTGTGACACCGTCCGGGGGATACGCGCGGATGCCACCGATAAACTCATCTTT
CDR3 protein: CACDTVRGIRADATDKLIF

V gene: TRDV2
J gene: TRDJ1
CDR3 length: 18
clone size: .
D gene: .
CDR3 DNA: TGTGCCTGTGACCTGCTCAGATCGGTTCTAGGAAACACCGATAAACCCATCTTT
CDR3 protein: CACDLLRSVLGNTDKPIF